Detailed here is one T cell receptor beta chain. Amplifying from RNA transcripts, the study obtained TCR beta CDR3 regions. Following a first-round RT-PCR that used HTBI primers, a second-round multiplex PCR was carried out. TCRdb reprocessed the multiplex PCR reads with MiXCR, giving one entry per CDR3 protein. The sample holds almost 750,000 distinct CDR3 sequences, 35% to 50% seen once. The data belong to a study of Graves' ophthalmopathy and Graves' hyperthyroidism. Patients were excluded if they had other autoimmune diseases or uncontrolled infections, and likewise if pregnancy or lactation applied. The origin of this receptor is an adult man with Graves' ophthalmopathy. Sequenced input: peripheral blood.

The CDR3 nucleotides are TGTGCCAGCACCACAGGAGTAGCCGGGGAGCTGTTTTTT. The encoded protein is CASTTGVAGELFF. The V and J genes are TRBV25-1 and TRBJ2-2, with a possible D match to TRBD1 (5 bases). The CDR3 covers 13 residues. Germline V CDR1 and CDR2: MGHDK, SYGVNS. V lost 7 bases to trimming and J lost 6 bases, with 12 bases between them.